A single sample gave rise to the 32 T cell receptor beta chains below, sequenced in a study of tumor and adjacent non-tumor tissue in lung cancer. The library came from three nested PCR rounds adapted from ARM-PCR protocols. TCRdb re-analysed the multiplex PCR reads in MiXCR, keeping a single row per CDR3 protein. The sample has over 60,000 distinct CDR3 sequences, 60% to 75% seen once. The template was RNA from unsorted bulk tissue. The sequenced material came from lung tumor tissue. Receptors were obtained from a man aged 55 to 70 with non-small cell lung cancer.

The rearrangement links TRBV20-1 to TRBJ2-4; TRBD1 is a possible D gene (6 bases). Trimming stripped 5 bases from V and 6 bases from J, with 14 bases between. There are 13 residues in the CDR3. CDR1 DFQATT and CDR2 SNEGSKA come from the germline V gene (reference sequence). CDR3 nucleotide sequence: TGCAGTGCTCCCGAACAGGGTGGAAACATTCAGTACTTC. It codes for CSAPEQGGNIQYF.

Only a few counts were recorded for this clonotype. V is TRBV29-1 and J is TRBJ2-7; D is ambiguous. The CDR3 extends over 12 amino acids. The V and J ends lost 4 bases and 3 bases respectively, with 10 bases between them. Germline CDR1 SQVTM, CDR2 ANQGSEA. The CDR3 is CSVGQSFYEQYF. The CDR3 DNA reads TGCAGCGTTGGCCAGTCCTTCTACGAGCAGTACTTC.

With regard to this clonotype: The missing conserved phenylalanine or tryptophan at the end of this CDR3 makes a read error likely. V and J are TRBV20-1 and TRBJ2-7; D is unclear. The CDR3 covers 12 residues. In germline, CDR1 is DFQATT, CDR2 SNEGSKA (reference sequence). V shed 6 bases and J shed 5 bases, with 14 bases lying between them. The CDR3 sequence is CSARNRPDEQYL. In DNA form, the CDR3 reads TGCAGTGCAAGGAACAGACCCGACGAGCAGTACTTA.

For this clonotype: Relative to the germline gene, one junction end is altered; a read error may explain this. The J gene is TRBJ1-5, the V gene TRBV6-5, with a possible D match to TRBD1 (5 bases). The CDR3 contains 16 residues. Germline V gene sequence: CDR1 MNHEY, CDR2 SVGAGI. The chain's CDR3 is CASCRTGPRSNQPHHF. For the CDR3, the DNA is TGTGCCAGCTGTCGAACGGGACCGCGTAGCAATCAGCCCCATCATTTT.

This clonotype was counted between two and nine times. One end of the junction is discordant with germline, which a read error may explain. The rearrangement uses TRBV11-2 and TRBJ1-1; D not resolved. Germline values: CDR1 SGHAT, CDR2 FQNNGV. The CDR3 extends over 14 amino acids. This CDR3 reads CASTTGPMNTDAFF. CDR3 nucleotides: TGTGCCAGCACCACGGGCCCCATGAACACTGACGCTTTCTTT.

The CDR3 sequence: CASSLLGKAEKLFF. The DNA of the CDR3 is TGTGCCAGCAGTTTATTGGGAAAGGCTGAAAAACTGTTTTTT. V usage is TRBV28 and J usage is TRBJ1-4; D gene unclear. V gave up 1 base and J gave up 7 bases, with 10 bases separating them. The CDR3 has 14 amino acids. Germline V gene lookup returns CDR1 MDHEN and CDR2 SYDVKM. The entire variable domain, with the rest obtained from reference TRBV28 and TRBJ1-4, is as follows: DVKVTQSSRYLVKRTGEKVFLECVQDMDHENMFWYRQDPGLGLRLIYFSYDVKMKEKGDIPEGYSVSREKKERFSLILESASTNQTSMYLCASSLLGKAEKLFFGSGTQLSVL.

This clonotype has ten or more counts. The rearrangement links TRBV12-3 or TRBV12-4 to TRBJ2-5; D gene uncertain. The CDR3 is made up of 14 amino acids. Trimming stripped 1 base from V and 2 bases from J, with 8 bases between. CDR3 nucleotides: TGTGCCAGCAGTTTAGGGCATTTACAAGAGACCCAGTACTTC. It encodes CASSLGHLQETQYF.

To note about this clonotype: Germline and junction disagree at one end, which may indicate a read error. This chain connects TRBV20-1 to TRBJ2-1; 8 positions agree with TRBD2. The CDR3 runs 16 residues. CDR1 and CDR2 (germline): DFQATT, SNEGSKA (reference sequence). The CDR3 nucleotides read TGCAGTGCTAGAGATCCGCCACTAGCGGCCTACAAAGAGCAGTTCTTC. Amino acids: CSARDPPLAAYKEQFF.

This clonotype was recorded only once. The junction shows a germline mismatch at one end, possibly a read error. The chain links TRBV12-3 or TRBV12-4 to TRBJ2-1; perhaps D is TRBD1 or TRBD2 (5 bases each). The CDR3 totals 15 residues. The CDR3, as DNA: TGTACCAGCAGTTTCCCTCAATGGGACCACAATGAGCAGTTCTTC. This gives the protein CTSSFPQWDHNEQFF.

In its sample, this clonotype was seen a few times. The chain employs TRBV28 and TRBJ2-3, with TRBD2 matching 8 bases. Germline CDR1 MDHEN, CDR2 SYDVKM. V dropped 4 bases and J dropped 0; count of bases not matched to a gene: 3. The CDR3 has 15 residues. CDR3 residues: CASSWTSLSTDTQYF. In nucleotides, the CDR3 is TGTGCCAGCAGTTGGACTAGCCTTAGCACAGATACGCAGTATTTT.

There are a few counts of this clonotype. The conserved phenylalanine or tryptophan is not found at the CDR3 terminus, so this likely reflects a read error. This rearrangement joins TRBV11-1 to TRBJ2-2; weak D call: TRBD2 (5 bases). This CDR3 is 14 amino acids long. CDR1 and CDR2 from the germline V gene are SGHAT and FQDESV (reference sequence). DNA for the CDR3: TGTGCCAGGAGCTATACCAGTGGCACCGGGGAACTGTTTCTT. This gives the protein CARSYTSGTGELFL.

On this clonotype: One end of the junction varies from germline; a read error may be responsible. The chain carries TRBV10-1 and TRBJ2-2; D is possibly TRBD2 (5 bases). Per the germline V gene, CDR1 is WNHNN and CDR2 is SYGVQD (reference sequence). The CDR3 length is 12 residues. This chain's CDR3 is CASRSSSGELSF. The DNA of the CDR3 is TGTGCCAGCAGGTCGAGCTCCGGGGAGCTGTCTTTT.

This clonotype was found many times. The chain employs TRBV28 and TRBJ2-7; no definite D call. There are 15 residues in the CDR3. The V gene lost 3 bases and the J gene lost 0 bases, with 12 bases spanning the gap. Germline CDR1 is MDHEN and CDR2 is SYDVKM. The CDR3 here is CASSLTRWNSYEQYF. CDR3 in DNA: TGTGCCAGCAGTTTGACCCGGTGGAACTCCTACGAGCAGTACTTC.

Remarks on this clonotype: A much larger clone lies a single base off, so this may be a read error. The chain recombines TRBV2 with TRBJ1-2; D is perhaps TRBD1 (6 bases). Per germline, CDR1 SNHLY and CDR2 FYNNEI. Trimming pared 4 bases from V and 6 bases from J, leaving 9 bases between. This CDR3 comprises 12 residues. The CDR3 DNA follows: TGTGCCAGCAGTGTACAGGGTAATGGCTACACCTTC. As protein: CASSVQGNGYTF.

The CDR3 reads CASSSQPASGGTSGLTGELFF. CDR3 nucleotides: TGTGCCAGCAGTTCCCAGCCAGCCTCAGGAGGTACTAGCGGACTAACCGGGGAGCTGTTTTTT. The V gene is TRBV28, the J gene TRBJ2-2; the match to TRBD2 covers 8 bases. The CDR3 spans 21 residues. Germline V lookup: CDR1 MDHEN, CDR2 SYDVKM. With 4 bases clipped from V and 5 bases from J, the junction kept 24 bases outside the gene matches. The variable domain in full, completed from reference TRBV28 and TRBJ2-2, reads DVKVTQSSRYLVKRTGEKVFLECVQDMDHENMFWYRQDPGLGLRLIYFSYDVKMKEKGDIPEGYSVSREKKERFSLILESASTNQTSMYLCASSSQPASGGTSGLTGELFFGEGSRLTVL.

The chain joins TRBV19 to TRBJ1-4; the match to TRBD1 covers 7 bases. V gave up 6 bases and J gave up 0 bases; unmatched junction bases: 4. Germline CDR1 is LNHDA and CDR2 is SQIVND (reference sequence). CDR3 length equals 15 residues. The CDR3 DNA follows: TGTGCCAGTAGCCCTGGGACAGCAACTAATGAAAAACTGTTTTTT. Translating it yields CASSPGTATNEKLFF.

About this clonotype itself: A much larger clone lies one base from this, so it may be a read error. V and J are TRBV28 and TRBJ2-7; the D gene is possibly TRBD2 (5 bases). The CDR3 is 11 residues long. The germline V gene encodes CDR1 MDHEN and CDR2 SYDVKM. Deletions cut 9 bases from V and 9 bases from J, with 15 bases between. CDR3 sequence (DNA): TGTGCCAGTGGCGGGCAATGGGTGCAGTACTTC. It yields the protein CASGGQWVQYF.

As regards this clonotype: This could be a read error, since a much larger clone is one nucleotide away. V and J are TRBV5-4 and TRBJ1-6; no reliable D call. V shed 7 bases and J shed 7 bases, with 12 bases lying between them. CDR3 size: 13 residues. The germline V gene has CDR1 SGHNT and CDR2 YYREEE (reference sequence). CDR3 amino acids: CASGRAQNSPLHF. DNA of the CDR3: TGTGCCAGCGGGAGGGCGCAAAATTCACCCCTCCACTTT.

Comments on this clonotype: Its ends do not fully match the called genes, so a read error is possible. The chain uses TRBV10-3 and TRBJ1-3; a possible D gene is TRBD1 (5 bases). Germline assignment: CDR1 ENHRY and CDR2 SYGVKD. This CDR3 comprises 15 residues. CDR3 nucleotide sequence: TGTCCCATCACCGATGTTAGAGGGGATGGAATCACCATATATTTT. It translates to CPITDVRGDGITIYF.

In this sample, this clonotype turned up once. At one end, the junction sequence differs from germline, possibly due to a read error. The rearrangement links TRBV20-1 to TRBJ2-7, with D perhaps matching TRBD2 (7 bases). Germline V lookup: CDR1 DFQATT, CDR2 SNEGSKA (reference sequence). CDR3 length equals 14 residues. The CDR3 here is CSARDRGLPYEHYF. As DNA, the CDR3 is TGCAGTGCTAGAGACAGGGGACTACCCTACGAGCATTACTTC.

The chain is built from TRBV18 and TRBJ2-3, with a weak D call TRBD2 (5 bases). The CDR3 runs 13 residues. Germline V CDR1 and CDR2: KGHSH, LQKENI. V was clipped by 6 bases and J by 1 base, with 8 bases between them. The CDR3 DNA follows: TGTGCCAGCTCCCACGGGGGCACAGATACGCAGTATTTT. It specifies CASSHGGTDTQYF.

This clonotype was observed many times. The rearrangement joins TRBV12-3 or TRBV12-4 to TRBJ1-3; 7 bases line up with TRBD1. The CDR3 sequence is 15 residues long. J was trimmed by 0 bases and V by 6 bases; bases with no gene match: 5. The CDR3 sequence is CASSSGQFSGNTIYF. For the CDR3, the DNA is TGTGCCAGCAGCTCGGGACAGTTCTCTGGAAACACCATATATTTT.

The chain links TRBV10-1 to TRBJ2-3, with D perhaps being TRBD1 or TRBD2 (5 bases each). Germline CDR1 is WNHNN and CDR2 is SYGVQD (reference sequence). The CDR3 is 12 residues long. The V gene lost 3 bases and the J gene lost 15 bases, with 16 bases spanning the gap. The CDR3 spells CASSDQGATHYF. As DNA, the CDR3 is TGCGCCAGCAGTGACCAGGGAGCTACACATTATTTT.

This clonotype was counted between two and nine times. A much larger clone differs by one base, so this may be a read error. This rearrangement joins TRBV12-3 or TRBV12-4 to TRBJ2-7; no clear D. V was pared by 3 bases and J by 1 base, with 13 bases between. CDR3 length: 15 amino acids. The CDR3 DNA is TGTGCCAGCAGTTTTGAGTCGGGTAGATCCTACGAGCAGTACTTC. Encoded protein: CASSFESGRSYEQYF.

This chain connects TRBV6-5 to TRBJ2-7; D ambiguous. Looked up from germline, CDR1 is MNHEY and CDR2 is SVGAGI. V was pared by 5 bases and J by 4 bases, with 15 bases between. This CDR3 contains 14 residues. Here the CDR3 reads CASSRTAFSYEQYF. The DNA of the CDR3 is TGTGCCAGCAGTCGTACCGCCTTCTCTTACGAGCAGTACTTC.

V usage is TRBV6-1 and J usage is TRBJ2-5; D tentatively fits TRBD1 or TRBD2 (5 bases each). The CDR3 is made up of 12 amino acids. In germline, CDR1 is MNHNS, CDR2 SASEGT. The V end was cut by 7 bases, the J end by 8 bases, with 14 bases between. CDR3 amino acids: CASTFRRDTQYF. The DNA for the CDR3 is TGTGCCAGCACCTTCCGTCGGGACACCCAGTACTTC.

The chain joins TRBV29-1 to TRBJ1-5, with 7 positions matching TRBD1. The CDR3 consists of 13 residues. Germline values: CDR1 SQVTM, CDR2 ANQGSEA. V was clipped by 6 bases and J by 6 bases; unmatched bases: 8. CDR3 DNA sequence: TGCAGCGTAATACAGGGGCCCGGTCAGCCCCAGCATTTT. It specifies CSVIQGPGQPQHF.

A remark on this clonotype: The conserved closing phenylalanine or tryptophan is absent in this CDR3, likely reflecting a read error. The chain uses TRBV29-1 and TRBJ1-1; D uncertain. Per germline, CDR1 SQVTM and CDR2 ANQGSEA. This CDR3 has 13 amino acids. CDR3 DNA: TGCGGCGGATCAGAGGCGAGGGACACTGAAGCTTTCTCT. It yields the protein CGGSEARDTEAFS.

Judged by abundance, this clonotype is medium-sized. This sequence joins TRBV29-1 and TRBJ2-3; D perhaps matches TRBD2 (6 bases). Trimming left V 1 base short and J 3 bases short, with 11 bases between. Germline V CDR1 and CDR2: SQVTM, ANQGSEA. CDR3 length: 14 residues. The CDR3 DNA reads TGCAGCGTTGAAGTTGGGGGGACGACAGATACGCAGTATTTT. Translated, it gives CSVEVGGTTDTQYF.

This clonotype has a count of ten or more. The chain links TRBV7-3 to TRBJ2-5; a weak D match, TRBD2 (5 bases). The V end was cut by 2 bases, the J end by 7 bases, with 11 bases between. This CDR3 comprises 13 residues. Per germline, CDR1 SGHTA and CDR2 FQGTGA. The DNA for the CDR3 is TGTGCCAGCAGCTTATCCTTGGCGGGGACCCAGTACTTC. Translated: CASSLSLAGTQYF.

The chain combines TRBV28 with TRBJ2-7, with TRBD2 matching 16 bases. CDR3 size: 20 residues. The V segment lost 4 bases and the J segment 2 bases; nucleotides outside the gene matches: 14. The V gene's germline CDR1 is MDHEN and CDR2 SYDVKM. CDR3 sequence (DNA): TGTGCCAGCAGTTCCCTGGGGACTAGCGGGAGGGGTCGACTAACCTACGAGCAGTACTTC. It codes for CASSSLGTSGRGRLTYEQYF.

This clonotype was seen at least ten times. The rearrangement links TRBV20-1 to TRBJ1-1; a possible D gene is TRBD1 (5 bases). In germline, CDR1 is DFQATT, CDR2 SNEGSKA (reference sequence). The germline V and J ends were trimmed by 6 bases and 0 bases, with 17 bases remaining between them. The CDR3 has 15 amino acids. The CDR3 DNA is TGCAGTGCCTACGGCGCCGAGGGGATGAACACTGAAGCTTTCTTT. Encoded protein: CSAYGAEGMNTEAFF.